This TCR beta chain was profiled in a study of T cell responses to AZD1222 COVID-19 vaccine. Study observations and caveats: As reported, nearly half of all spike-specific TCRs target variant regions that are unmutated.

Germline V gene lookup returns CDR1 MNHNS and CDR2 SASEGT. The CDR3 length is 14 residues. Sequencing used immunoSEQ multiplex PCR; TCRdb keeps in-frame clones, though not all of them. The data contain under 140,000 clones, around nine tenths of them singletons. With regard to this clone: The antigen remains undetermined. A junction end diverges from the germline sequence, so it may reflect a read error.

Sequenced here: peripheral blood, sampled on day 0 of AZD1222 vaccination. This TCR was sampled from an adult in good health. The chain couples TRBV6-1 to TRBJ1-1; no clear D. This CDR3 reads CASTESFLNTEAFF. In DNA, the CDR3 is TGTGCCAGCACTGAAAGTTTCCTGAACACTGAAGCTTTCTTT.